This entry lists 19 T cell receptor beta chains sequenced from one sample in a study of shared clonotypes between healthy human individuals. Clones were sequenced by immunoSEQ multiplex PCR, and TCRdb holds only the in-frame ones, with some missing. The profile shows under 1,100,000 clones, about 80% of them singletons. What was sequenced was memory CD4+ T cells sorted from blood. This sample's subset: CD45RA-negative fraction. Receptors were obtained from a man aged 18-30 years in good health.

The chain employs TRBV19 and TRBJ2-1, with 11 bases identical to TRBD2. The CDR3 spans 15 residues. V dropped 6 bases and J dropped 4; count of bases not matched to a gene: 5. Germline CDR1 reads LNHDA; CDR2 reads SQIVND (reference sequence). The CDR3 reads CASSDLAGGYNEQFF. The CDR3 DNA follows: TGTGCCAGTAGCGACCTAGCGGGAGGTTACAATGAGCAGTTCTTC. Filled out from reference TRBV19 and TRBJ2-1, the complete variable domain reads DGGITQSPKYLFRKEGQNVTLSCEQNLNHDAMYWYRQDPGQGLRLIYYSQIVNDFQKGDIAEGYSVSREKKESFPLTVTSAQKNPTAFYLCASSDLAGGYNEQFFGPGTRLTVL.

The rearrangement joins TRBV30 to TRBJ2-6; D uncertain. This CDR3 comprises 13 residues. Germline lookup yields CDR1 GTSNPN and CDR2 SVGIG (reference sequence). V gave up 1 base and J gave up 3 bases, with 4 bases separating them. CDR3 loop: CAWSGDGANVLTF. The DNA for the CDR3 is TGTGCCTGGAGTGGGGATGGGGCCAACGTCCTGACTTTC.

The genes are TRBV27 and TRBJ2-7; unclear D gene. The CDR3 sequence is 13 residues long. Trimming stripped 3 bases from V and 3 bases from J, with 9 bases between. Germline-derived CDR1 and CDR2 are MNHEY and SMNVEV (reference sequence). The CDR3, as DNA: TGTGCCAGCAGTTTGCAAGGGAACTACGAGCAGTACTTC. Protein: CASSLQGNYEQYF.

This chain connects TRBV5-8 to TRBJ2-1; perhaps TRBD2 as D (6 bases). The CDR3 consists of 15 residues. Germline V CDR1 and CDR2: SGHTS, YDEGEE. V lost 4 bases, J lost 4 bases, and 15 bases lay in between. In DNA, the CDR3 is TGTGCCAGCAGCCTAGGGGACTCCTGGTACAATGAGCAGTTCTTC. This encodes CASSLGDSWYNEQFF.

In DNA form, the CDR3 reads TGTGCCAGTAGTGCACCGGACAGGGGTCCAGAAAAACTGTTTTTT. Translating it yields CASSAPDRGPEKLFF. V and J are TRBV19 and TRBJ1-4, with 9 bases fitting TRBD1. The germline V gene has CDR1 LNHDA and CDR2 SQIVND (reference sequence). The junction had 9 bases not matched to a gene; V was cut back by 5 bases and J by 8 bases. This CDR3 spans 15 amino acids.

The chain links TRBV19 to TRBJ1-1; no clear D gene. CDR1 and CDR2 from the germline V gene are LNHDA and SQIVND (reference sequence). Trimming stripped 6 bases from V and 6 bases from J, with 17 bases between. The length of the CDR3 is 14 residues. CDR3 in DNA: TGTGCCAGTAGCCCTCGGACCATCGGCGCTGAAGCTTTCTTT. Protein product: CASSPRTIGAEAFF.

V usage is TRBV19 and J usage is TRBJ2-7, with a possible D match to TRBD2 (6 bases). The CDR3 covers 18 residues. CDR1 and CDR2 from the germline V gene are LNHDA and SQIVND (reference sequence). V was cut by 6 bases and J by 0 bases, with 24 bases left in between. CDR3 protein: CASRGLGVGGPDSYEQYF. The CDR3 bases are TGTGCCAGTAGGGGCCTAGGGGTCGGGGGACCCGACTCCTACGAGCAGTACTTC. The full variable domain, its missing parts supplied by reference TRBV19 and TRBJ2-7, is DGGITQSPKYLFRKEGQNVTLSCEQNLNHDAMYWYRQDPGQGLRLIYYSQIVNDFQKGDIAEGYSVSREKKESFPLTVTSAQKNPTAFYLCASRGLGVGGPDSYEQYFGPGTRLTVT.

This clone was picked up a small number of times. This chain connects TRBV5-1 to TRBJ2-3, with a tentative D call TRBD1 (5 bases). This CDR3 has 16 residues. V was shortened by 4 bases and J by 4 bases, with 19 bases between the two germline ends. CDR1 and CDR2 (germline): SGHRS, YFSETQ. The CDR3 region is CASSDQVFTGADTQYF. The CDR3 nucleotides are TGCGCCAGCAGCGACCAGGTTTTTACAGGTGCAGATACGCAGTATTTT.

The CDR3 DNA follows: TGTGCCAGCAGTTACTCACTAGCGGCCACAGATACGCAGTATTTT. Encoded protein: CASSYSLAATDTQYF. V and J are TRBV6-5 and TRBJ2-3; 8 bases agree with TRBD2. The V gene's germline CDR1 is MNHEY and CDR2 SVGAGI. V was pared by 0 bases and J by 2 bases, with 1 base of the junction left unmatched. This CDR3 is 15 amino acids long.

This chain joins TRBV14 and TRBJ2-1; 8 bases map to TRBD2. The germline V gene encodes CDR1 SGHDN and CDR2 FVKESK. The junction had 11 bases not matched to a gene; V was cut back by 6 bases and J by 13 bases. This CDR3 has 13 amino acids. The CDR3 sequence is CASRPSSGLKQFF. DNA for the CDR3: TGTGCCAGCAGACCCTCTAGCGGGCTCAAACAGTTCTTC.

This chain's CDR3 is CASSRFRTWGNEQYF. In nucleotides, the CDR3 is TGTGCCAGCAGTCGGTTCAGGACGTGGGGAAACGAGCAGTACTTC. V usage is TRBV28 and J usage is TRBJ2-7, with D unclear. The V end lost 5 bases, the J end lost 5 bases, and 19 bases lay between the germline ends. CDR1 is MDHEN, CDR2 SYDVKM, per germline. The CDR3 has 15 residues.

The CDR3 loop reads CARRGSGGYEQYF. CDR3 bases: TGTGCCAGAAGGGGTTCAGGGGGCTACGAGCAGTACTTC. The rearrangement links TRBV5-3 to TRBJ2-7; 7 nucleotides align to TRBD1. TRBV5-3 carries the ORF label, with uncertain function. J was trimmed by 3 bases and V by 5 bases; bases with no gene match: 5. The CDR3 sequence is 13 residues long.

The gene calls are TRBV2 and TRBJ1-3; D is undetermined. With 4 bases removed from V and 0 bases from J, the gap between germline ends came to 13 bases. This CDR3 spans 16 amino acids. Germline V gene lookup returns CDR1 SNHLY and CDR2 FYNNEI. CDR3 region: CASSGQRQVSGNTIYF. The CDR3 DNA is TGTGCCAGCAGTGGTCAACGGCAGGTCTCTGGAAACACCATATATTTT.

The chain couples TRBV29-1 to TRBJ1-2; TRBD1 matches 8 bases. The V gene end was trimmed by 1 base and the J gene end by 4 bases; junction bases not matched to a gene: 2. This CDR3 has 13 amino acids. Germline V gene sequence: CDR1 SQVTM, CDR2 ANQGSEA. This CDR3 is CSVEGTGSYGYTF. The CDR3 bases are TGCAGCGTTGAAGGGACAGGGTCCTATGGCTACACCTTC.

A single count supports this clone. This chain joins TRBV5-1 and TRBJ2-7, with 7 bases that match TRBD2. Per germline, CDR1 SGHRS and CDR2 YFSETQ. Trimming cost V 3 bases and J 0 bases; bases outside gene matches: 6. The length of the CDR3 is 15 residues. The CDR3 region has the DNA TGCGCCAGCAGCTGGGGACTACCATCCTCCTACGAGCAGTACTTC. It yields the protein CASSWGLPSSYEQYF.

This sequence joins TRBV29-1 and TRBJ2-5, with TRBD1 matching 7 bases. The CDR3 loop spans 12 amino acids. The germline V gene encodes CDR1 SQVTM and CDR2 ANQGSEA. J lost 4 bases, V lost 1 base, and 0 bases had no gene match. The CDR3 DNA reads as TGCAGCGTTGAAGCAGGGGGAGAGACCCAGTACTTC. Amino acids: CSVEAGGETQYF. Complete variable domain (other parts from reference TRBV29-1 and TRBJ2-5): SAVISQKPSRDICQRGTSLTIQCQVDSQVTMMFWYRQQPGQSLTLIATANQGSEATYESGFVIDKFPISRPNLTFSTLTVSNMSPEDSSIYLCSVEAGGETQYFGPGTRLLVL.

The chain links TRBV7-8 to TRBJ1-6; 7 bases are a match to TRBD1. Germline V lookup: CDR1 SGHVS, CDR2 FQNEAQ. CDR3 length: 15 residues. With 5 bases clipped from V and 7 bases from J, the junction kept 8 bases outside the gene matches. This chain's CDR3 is CASSLDRALNSPLHF. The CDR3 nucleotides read TGTGCCAGCAGCCTAGACAGGGCCTTAAATTCACCCCTCCACTTT.

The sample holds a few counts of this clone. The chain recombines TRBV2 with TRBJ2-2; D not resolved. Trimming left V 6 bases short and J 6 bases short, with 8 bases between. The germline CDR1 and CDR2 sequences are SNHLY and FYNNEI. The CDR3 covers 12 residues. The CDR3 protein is CASRIEAGELFF. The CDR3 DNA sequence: TGTGCCAGCAGGATTGAAGCCGGGGAGCTGTTTTTT.

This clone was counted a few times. CDR3 residues: CASSRDSYGYTF. Here the CDR3 DNA reads TGTGCCAGCAGCCGGGACAGCTATGGCTACACCTTC. The chain links TRBV7-6 to TRBJ1-2; 7 nucleotides agree with TRBD1. V was clipped by 5 bases and J by 4 bases; unmatched bases: 1. Per the germline V gene, CDR1 is SGHVS and CDR2 is FNYEAQ. This CDR3 is built from 12 residues.